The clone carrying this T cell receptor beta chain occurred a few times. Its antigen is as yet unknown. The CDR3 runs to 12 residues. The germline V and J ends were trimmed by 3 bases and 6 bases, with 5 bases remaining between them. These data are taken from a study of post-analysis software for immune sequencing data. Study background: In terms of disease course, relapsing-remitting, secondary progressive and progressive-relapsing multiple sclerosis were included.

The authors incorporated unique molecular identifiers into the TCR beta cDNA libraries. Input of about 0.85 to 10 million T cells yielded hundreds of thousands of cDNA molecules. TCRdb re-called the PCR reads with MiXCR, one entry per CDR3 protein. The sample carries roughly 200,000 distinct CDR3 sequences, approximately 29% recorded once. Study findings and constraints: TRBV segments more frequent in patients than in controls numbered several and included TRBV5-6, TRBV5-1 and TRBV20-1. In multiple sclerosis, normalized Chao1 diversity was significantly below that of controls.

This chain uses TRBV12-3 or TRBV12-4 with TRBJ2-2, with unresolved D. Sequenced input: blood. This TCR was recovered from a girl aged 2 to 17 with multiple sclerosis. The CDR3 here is CASSFYSGELFF. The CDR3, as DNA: TGTGCCAGCAGTTTCTACTCCGGGGAGCTGTTTTTT.